Sequencing of this TCR beta chain was carried out in a study of CD8+ T cells in alopecia areata. Extraction of RNA preceded its reverse transcription into cDNA, which served as the sequencing template. Measured with immunoSEQ multiplex PCR; TCRdb has only the in-frame clones, and not every one. The top ten clones hold 0.45% to 0.55% of a sample with about 200,000 clones, roughly two fifths of them seen once. There are a few counts of this clone. Trimming pared 4 bases from V and 0 bases from J, leaving 13 bases between. This CDR3 spans 16 amino acids. Germline values: CDR1 SGHTA, CDR2 FQGNSA. Treatment: oral pan-JAK inhibitor, 5-10 mg twice daily.

The chain combines TRBV7-2 with TRBJ2-1; weak D call: TRBD2 (5 bases). This TCR came from a human donor with alopecia areata. This sample comprised CD4+ T cells sorted from blood, obtained at approximately week 30, from a patient treated with tofacitinib. In DNA, the CDR3 is TGTGCCAGCAGCTCCTCCAGCGGAAGCTCCTACAATGAGCAGTTCTTC. Its protein is CASSSSSGSSYNEQFF.